A single sample gave rise to the 25 T cell receptor beta chains below, sequenced in a study of spatial heterogeneity in lung cancer. TCRdb reprocessed the 5' RACE reads with MiXCR, giving one entry per CDR3 protein. Among over 85,000 distinct CDR3 sequences listed, just under 20% were seen once. Indicated time point: blood at routine non-recurrence follow-up after resection. The sequencing used PBMCs, collected at follow-up. All receptors come from a male donor with early-stage non-small cell lung cancer.

This clonotype was recorded a few times. This chain links TRBV5-1 with TRBJ2-7; 8 bases match TRBD2. The ends lost 4 bases at V and 5 bases at J; junction bases unmatched: 5. There are 13 residues in the CDR3. Germline assignment: CDR1 SGHRS and CDR2 YFSETQ. CDR3 coding DNA: TGCGCCAGCAGCCCGGGGGGGCCGGACGAGCAGTACTTC. Translation gives CASSPGGPDEQYF.

The V and J genes are TRBV3-1 and TRBJ2-7, with 11 bases matching TRBD2. The CDR3 has 17 amino acids. V dropped 3 bases and J dropped 3; count of bases not matched to a gene: 10. In germline, CDR1 is LGHDT, CDR2 YNNKEL (reference sequence). Written as DNA, the CDR3 is TGTGCCAGCAGCCACCCCAGAACTAGCGGGAGAGTCTACGAGCAGTACTTC. It yields the protein CASSHPRTSGRVYEQYF.

This chain joins TRBV24-1 and TRBJ1-1; TRBD1 matches at 7 bases. Germline lookup yields CDR1 KGHDR and CDR2 SFDVKD. V lost 5 bases and J lost 5; bases outside the gene matches: 4. CDR3 length: 13 residues. CDR3 sequence: CATSAEQGTEAFF. The CDR3 nucleotides read TGTGCCACCAGTGCCGAACAGGGGACTGAAGCTTTCTTT.

The chain employs TRBV11-2 and TRBJ1-1; D not certain. CDR3 size: 10 residues. Trimming shortened V by 6 bases and J by 2 bases, and 1 base separated the two germline ends. CDR1 is SGHAT and CDR2 is FQNNGV in the germline V gene. The CDR3 sequence: CASSNTEAFF. The DNA for the CDR3 is TGTGCCAGCAGTAACACTGAAGCTTTCTTT.

This clonotype has only a few counts. V gene TRBV3-1 combines with J gene TRBJ1-6; TRBD1 matches 7 bases. V lost 5 bases to trimming and J lost 10 bases; unmatched junction nucleotides: 11. CDR1 and CDR2 (germline): LGHDT, YNNKEL (reference sequence). The CDR3 covers 15 residues. The CDR3 reads CASSDRQGGFSPLHF. DNA of the CDR3: TGTGCCAGCAGCGACAGACAGGGTGGTTTCTCACCCCTCCACTTT. Full variable domain (outside the CDR3, taken from reference TRBV3-1 and TRBJ1-6): DTAVSQTPKYLVTQMGNDKSIKCEQNLGHDTMYWYKQDSKKFLKIMFSYNNKELIINETVPNRFSPKSPDKAHLNLHINSLELGDSAVYFCASSDRQGGFSPLHFGNGTRLTVT.

This clonotype has just a few counts. The chain combines TRBV6-2 or TRBV6-3 with TRBJ1-6; D ambiguous. V lost 7 bases to trimming and J lost 8 bases, with 15 bases between them. The CDR3 spans 14 residues. Germline CDR1 reads MNHEY; CDR2 reads SVGEGT. The CDR3 spells CASKVEPRDSPLHF. CDR3 sequence (DNA): TGTGCCAGCAAGGTGGAACCCCGAGATTCACCCCTCCACTTT.

This clonotype was found a few times. V is TRBV4-3 and J is TRBJ1-1; 7 bases are shared with TRBD1. The V and J ends lost 0 bases and 3 bases, in that order; junction bases with no gene match: 4. This CDR3 is 15 amino acids long. Germline CDR1 is LGHNA and CDR2 is YSLEER. In DNA form, the CDR3 reads TGCGCCAGCAGCCAAGAGAGGGGGCTGTACACTGAAGCTTTCTTT. Protein sequence: CASSQERGLYTEAFF.

This chain uses TRBV4-2 with TRBJ2-1; TRBD1 might be the D (6 bases). Looked up from germline, CDR1 is LGHNA and CDR2 is YNFKEQ. Trimming removed 4 bases at V and 7 bases at J, with 17 bases between. CDR3 length: 15 residues. Here the CDR3 reads CASSPPDSPFNEQFF. The CDR3 DNA follows: TGTGCCAGCAGCCCTCCGGACAGCCCATTTAATGAGCAGTTCTTC.

This clonotype was counted ten times or more. CDR3 protein: CASSPTNANTGELFF. As DNA, the CDR3 is TGTGCCAGCAGTCCTACAAACGCGAACACCGGGGAGCTGTTTTTT. This chain joins TRBV12-3 or TRBV12-4 and TRBJ2-2; D unresolved. Trimming cost V 5 bases and J 0 bases, with 10 bases left between them. The CDR3 runs to 15 residues.

The sample holds a few counts of this clonotype. The J gene is TRBJ1-6, the V gene TRBV18; TRBD1 might be the D (6 bases). Per germline, CDR1 KGHSH and CDR2 LQKENI. The CDR3 length is 14 residues. Trimming left V 5 bases short and J 7 bases short, with 12 bases between. In DNA, the CDR3 is TGTGCCAGCTCAAAGGACAGCAAAAATTCACCCCTCCACTTT. It codes for CASSKDSKNSPLHF.

This chain joins TRBV11-3 and TRBJ1-3; 8 bases line up with TRBD1. The junction had 5 bases not matched to a gene; V was cut back by 4 bases and J by 0 bases. The V gene's germline CDR1 is SGHNT and CDR2 YENEEA. The CDR3 spans 16 residues. CDR3 sequence: CASSSGQDISGNTIYF. The CDR3 DNA follows: TGTGCCAGCAGCTCGGGACAGGATATCTCTGGAAACACCATATATTTT. The complete variable domain, with remaining parts taken from reference TRBV11-3 and TRBJ1-3, reads EAGVVQSPRYKIIEKKQPVAFWCNPISGHNTLYWYLQNLGQGPELLIRYENEEAVDDSQLPKDRFSAERLKGVDSTLKIQPAELGDSAVYLCASSSGQDISGNTIYFGEGSWLTVV.

This clonotype occurred a few times. This chain connects TRBV7-8 to TRBJ2-5, with D perhaps being TRBD1 or TRBD2 (5 bases each). CDR3 size: 14 residues. V lost 0 bases and J 4 bases, leaving 9 bases between the germline ends. Per the germline V gene, CDR1 is SGHVS and CDR2 is FQNEAQ. CDR3 coding DNA: TGTGCCAGCAGCTTAGCACTGGGACGAGAGACCCAGTACTTC. Translation: CASSLALGRETQYF.

The V and J genes are TRBV20-1 and TRBJ2-7; the match to TRBD2 covers 7 bases. With V trimmed by 0 bases and J by 2 bases, 7 bases remained unmatched. The CDR3 spans 15 residues. Germline CDR1 reads DFQATT; CDR2 reads SNEGSKA (reference sequence). CDR3: CSAREPSGLTYEQYF. The CDR3 DNA reads TGCAGTGCTAGAGAGCCTAGCGGATTGACCTACGAGCAGTACTTC.

This clonotype has a handful of counts. The chain couples TRBV4-1 to TRBJ2-3; D not certain. The CDR3 sequence is 13 residues long. Germline V gene data show CDR1 as MGHRA and CDR2 as YSYEKL. The germline V and J ends were trimmed by 6 bases and 3 bases, with 10 bases remaining between them. The CDR3 DNA reads TGCGCCAGCAGACCTGTGGGGACAGATACGCAGTATTTT. This encodes CASRPVGTDTQYF.

This clonotype was seen only a few times. Germline is not matched at one junction end, which may reflect a read error. The chain uses TRBV2 and TRBJ2-7, with TRBD1 matching 10 bases. There are 16 residues in the CDR3. Per germline, CDR1 SNHLY and CDR2 FYNNEI. The CDR3 sequence is CASSEGPGQGMDEQYF. The CDR3 DNA reads as TGTGCCAGCAGCGAAGGTCCGGGACAGGGGATGGACGAGCAGTACTTC.

This clonotype was picked up many times. This chain joins TRBV6-6 and TRBJ2-1; 14 bases line up with TRBD2. CDR1 MNHNY and CDR2 SVGAGI come from the germline V gene (reference sequence). The CDR3 length is 16 residues. J lost 6 bases, V lost 6 bases, and 7 bases had no gene match. This chain's CDR3 is CASSPDGLAGGNEQFF. The CDR3 DNA follows: TGTGCCAGCAGCCCCGATGGACTAGCGGGAGGCAATGAGCAGTTCTTC.

The rearrangement links TRBV27 to TRBJ2-5; tentatively, D is TRBD1 or TRBD2 (5 bases each). CDR1 is MNHEY and CDR2 is SMNVEV in the germline V gene (reference sequence). This CDR3 has 14 residues. The V end was cut by 8 bases, the J end by 9 bases, with 22 bases between. CDR3 sequence (DNA): TGTGCCAGCGCCGAACCGGGACGGTCAATGGCCCAGTACTTC. As protein: CASAEPGRSMAQYF.

This clonotype was detected only a few times. The chain combines TRBV12-3 or TRBV12-4 with TRBJ2-7; D gene ambiguous. The V and J ends lost 1 base and 2 bases respectively, with 9 bases between them. The CDR3 is made up of 14 amino acids. CDR3 sequence (DNA): TGTGCCAGCAGTTTAGAGTACTCCGCCTACGAGCAGTACTTC. Its translation is CASSLEYSAYEQYF.

The chain combines TRBV11-2 with TRBJ2-2; D is ambiguous. Trimming left V 5 bases short and J 4 bases short, with 17 bases between. The germline V gene encodes CDR1 SGHAT and CDR2 FQNNGV. The CDR3 length is 16 residues. CDR3 region: CASSPLVGVSTGELFF. For the CDR3, the DNA is TGTGCCAGCAGCCCCCTGGTCGGCGTTTCCACCGGGGAGCTGTTTTTT.

J is TRBJ2-3 and V is TRBV10-3; D is possibly TRBD2 (5 bases). Germline CDR1 is ENHRY and CDR2 is SYGVKD. V lost 3 bases and J 2 bases, leaving 9 bases between the germline ends. The CDR3 sequence is 14 residues long. The CDR3 here is CAISDADFTDTQYF. The CDR3 DNA follows: TGTGCCATCAGTGATGCGGACTTCACAGATACGCAGTATTTT.

The chain joins TRBV6-6 to TRBJ2-5; TRBD2 might be the D (5 bases). The V end was cut by 7 bases, the J end by 6 bases, with 18 bases between. Germline assignment: CDR1 MNHNY and CDR2 SVGAGI (reference sequence). The length of the CDR3 is 14 residues. The CDR3 sequence is CASNPPSGLKTQYF. The CDR3 region has the DNA TGTGCCAGCAACCCCCCCTCGGGGTTAAAGACCCAGTACTTC.

The V gene is TRBV25-1, the J gene TRBJ2-7; no firm D call. Per the germline V gene, CDR1 is MGHDK and CDR2 is SYGVNS. The CDR3 runs 11 residues. V gave up 8 bases and J gave up 4 bases, with 9 bases separating them. Here the CDR3 DNA reads TGTGCCAGCGGGAACATGTACGAGCAGTACTTC. Residues: CASGNMYEQYF.

This clonotype appeared many times. The V gene is TRBV6-5, the J gene TRBJ1-4, with 9 nucleotides matching TRBD1. The CDR3 sequence is 18 residues long. The junction had 11 bases not matched to a gene; V was cut back by 0 bases and J by 6 bases. The germline V gene encodes CDR1 MNHEY and CDR2 SVGAGI. The CDR3 DNA reads as TGTGCCAGCAGTTACTCGAGAACAGGGGGCGGAAAAGATGAAAAACTGTTTTTT. As protein: CASSYSRTGGGKDEKLFF.

The chain links TRBV2 to TRBJ2-5, with 7 bases fitting TRBD1. The CDR3 is made up of 17 amino acids. CDR1 is SNHLY, CDR2 FYNNEI, per germline. V shed 7 bases, J shed 2 bases, and the junction held 16 bases outside the gene matches. The CDR3 DNA sequence: TGTGCCAGCACCCCCTTCTCCCTCGACAGGGAACAAGAGACCCAGTACTTC. It codes for CASTPFSLDREQETQYF.

This clonotype was seen repeatedly, ten times or more. This sequence joins TRBV6-2 or TRBV6-3 and TRBJ1-2, with a tentative D call TRBD1 (5 bases). The CDR3 has 13 residues. The V end lost 6 bases, the J end lost 8 bases, and 16 bases lay between the germline ends. CDR1 and CDR2 from the germline V gene are MNHEY and SVGEGT. In nucleotides, the CDR3 is TGTGCCAGCAGCCTGGAGGCAGGGCGAGGCTACACCTTC. It specifies CASSLEAGRGYTF.